This T cell receptor beta chain was sequenced in a study of tumor and adjacent non-tumor tissue in lung cancer. Study outcomes and limitations: TCR diversity was significantly greater in tumor than normal lung tissue. Tumor TCR diversity, when higher, was linked to shorter survival.

The template was RNA from unsorted bulk tissue. This non-tumor lung sample came from over 3 cm beyond the tumor edge. This clonotype appeared many times. Its antigen is not known. A modified ARM-PCR protocol with three rounds of nested PCR amplified TCRbeta. TCRdb fed the multiplex PCR reads into MiXCR, producing one record per CDR3 protein. The profile shows roughly 74,000 distinct CDR3 sequences, 76% of them singletons. This sequence was found in a man in his sixties or seventies with non-small cell lung cancer. Sequencing used distant non-tumor lung tissue.

This CDR3 is CASSSGQGGNTIYF. CDR3 nucleotides: TGTGCCAGCAGCTCCGGACAGGGTGGAAACACCATATATTTT. The chain couples TRBV6-5 to TRBJ1-3; 8 nucleotides align to TRBD1. This CDR3 comprises 14 residues. Germline V gives CDR1 MNHEY, CDR2 SVGAGI. With V trimmed by 6 bases and J by 3 bases, 4 bases remained unmatched.